This entry is about one T cell receptor (beta chain). CDR3 size: 15 residues. Germline trimming cut 5 bases from V and 6 bases from J; bases unmatched to any gene: 9. Germline CDR1 MGHRA, CDR2 YSYEKL. This sample is part of a study of blood T cell repertoires in COVID-19. For the study at large: Some COVID-19 samples were acute and others convalescent; all came from the United States, Italy and Spain. The analysed material was cDNA or gDNA that came from T cells, B-cell-depleted T cells, or PBMCs.

Assay used: immunoSEQ multiplex PCR; TCRdb lists only in-frame clones, some missing. The data hold hundreds of thousands of clones, with approximately 92% observed a single time. Those enrolled, adults aged roughly 18 to 90 years, came from about two dozen US areas. Each recovered donor of Cohort 3 presented with two negative PCRs, clearance, or symptom resolution. Sequenced: PBMCs or T cells enriched from blood (not recorded which). The chain has TRBV4-1 and TRBJ2-7, with TRBD1 identical over 11 bases. This sequence originates from a man aged 30 to 39 who had recovered from COVID-19. In DNA form, the CDR3 reads TGCGCCAGCAGCTACCAGGACAGGGGGCAGCGCGAGCAGTACTTC. It translates to CASSYQDRGQREQYF.